This record concerns one T cell receptor (beta chain) sequence. As yet, its antigen is unknown. A read error may explain this, as a much larger clone is one base away. TCRdb reanalysed the 5' RACE reads using MiXCR and keeps one entry per CDR3 protein. This sample has roughly 180,000 distinct CDR3 sequences, with 11% found just once. This specimen comes from a study of CD8 T cells in ankylosing spondylitis. Germline V gives CDR1 MNHNS, CDR2 SASEGT. The CDR3 has 16 amino acids. Notes on the study in general: Matched ankylosing spondylitis synovial fluid reportedly showed significant enrichment of disease-linked clones. Disease-associated clones were CD8+ and fairly uncommon in peripheral blood. Past studies reported some motif variants in reactive arthritis synovial fluid and blood. It appeared that ankylosing spondylitis blood was characterized by a TCR beta motif of several highly homologous variants.

This chain uses TRBV6-1 with TRBJ2-2, with 7 bases aligning to TRBD2. The origin of this receptor is a male donor with ankylosing spondylitis or in good health (not recorded which). The sample consisted of blood, either unsorted or a sorted T cell fraction (not recorded which). For the CDR3, the DNA is TGTACCAGCAGCTGGACTAGGGGATCGAACACCGGGGAGCTGTTTTTT. Its protein product is CTSSWTRGSNTGELFF.